These 26 T cell receptor beta chains were all obtained from the same sample, sequenced in a study of T cells in Graves' hyperthyroidism and ophthalmopathy. TCR beta CDR3 regions were amplified from RNA transcripts. First-round RT-PCR with HTBI primers amplified the TCR CDR3 region. One entry per CDR3 protein, called by TCRdb with MiXCR from the multiplex PCR reads. The sample consists of about 350,000 distinct CDR3 sequences, roughly 14% of them appearing once. Sequencing input: blood. The receptors come from a woman aged 30 to 39 with Graves' hyperthyroidism.

The chain carries TRBV19 and TRBJ2-1; TRBD2 aligns across 8 bases. Germline V gene lookup returns CDR1 LNHDA and CDR2 SQIVND (reference sequence). This CDR3 is built from 13 residues. V was clipped by 11 bases and J by 6 bases; unmatched bases: 9. CDR3 region: CAVGLAGSNEQFF. For the CDR3, the DNA is TGTGCCGTCGGACTAGCCGGATCCAATGAGCAGTTCTTC. The full variable domain, completed using reference TRBV19 and TRBJ2-1, is DGGITQSPKYLFRKEGQNVTLSCEQNLNHDAMYWYRQDPGQGLRLIYYSQIVNDFQKGDIAEGYSVSREKKESFPLTVTSAQKNPTAFYLCAVGLAGSNEQFFGPGTRLTVL.

This clonotype has just a few counts. The chain couples TRBV4-1 to TRBJ2-3; D tentatively fits TRBD1 or TRBD2 (5 bases each). V was shortened by 6 bases and J by 1 base, with 17 bases between the two germline ends. The CDR3 totals 16 residues. CDR1 and CDR2 from the germline V gene are MGHRA and YSYEKL. The CDR3 nucleotides are TGCGCCAGCAGTCCCCTCCGGGGCTTTGGCACAGATACGCAGTATTTT. This encodes CASSPLRGFGTDTQYF.

In this sample, this clonotype turned up many times. The rearrangement joins TRBV7-2 to TRBJ2-7; D gene ambiguous. The CDR3 is made up of 14 amino acids. Trimming pared 6 bases from V and 2 bases from J, leaving 14 bases between. Per germline, CDR1 SGHTA and CDR2 FQGNSA. CDR3: CASREGGTAYEQYF. The CDR3, as DNA: TGTGCCAGCAGGGAAGGCGGAACAGCCTACGAGCAGTACTTC.

This chain uses TRBV4-1 with TRBJ1-1, with D unclear. The germline CDR1 and CDR2 sequences are MGHRA and YSYEKL. The germline V and J ends were trimmed by 4 bases and 7 bases, with 16 bases remaining between them. CDR3 size: 14 residues. CDR3 bases: TGCGCCAGCAGCCGCATGATGAGGACCCTTGAAGCTTTCTTT. It codes for CASSRMMRTLEAFF.

In its sample, this clonotype was seen many times. The chain joins TRBV12-3 or TRBV12-4 to TRBJ1-4; D may be TRBD1 (5 bases). The V end lost 3 bases, the J end lost 0 bases, and 20 bases lay between the germline ends. CDR3 length: 19 amino acids. The CDR3, as DNA: TGTGCCAGCAGTTTTAGAGTTGGGCAGGGCCCAACAACTAATGAAAAACTGTTTTTT. Residues: CASSFRVGQGPTTNEKLFF.

This clonotype has just a few counts. This chain uses TRBV27 with TRBJ2-7; TRBD1 might be the D (5 bases). The CDR3 has 13 residues. Trimming took 11 bases from V and 3 from J, leaving 17 bases between them. Germline CDR1 is MNHEY and CDR2 is SMNVEV (reference sequence). CDR3 region: CARNTDGHYEQYF. The CDR3 DNA reads TGTGCCCGCAACACTGACGGACACTACGAGCAGTACTTC.

This clonotype was counted ten times or more. V and J are TRBV20-1 and TRBJ1-1; D may be TRBD1 (5 bases). From germline, CDR1 is DFQATT and CDR2 SNEGSKA (reference sequence). V was clipped by 0 bases and J by 6 bases, with 17 bases between them. The CDR3 spans 15 residues. The CDR3 here is CSARDGGHGRPEAFF. Written as DNA, the CDR3 is TGCAGTGCTAGAGATGGTGGACACGGTCGGCCTGAAGCTTTCTTT.

This clonotype was seen ten or more times. This chain connects TRBV28 to TRBJ2-7; D is uncertain. The CDR3 has 12 amino acids. Germline V gene data show CDR1 as MDHEN and CDR2 as SYDVKM. Trimming shortened V by 3 bases and J by 2 bases, and 5 bases separated the two germline ends. CDR3 region: CASSFPTYEQYF. Here the CDR3 DNA reads TGTGCCAGCAGTTTCCCCACCTACGAGCAGTACTTC.

This clonotype was picked up many times. The chain joins TRBV20-1 to TRBJ1-2; no reliable D call. Germline values: CDR1 DFQATT, CDR2 SNEGSKA (reference sequence). Deletions cut 3 bases from V and 8 bases from J, with 7 bases between. CDR3 length: 10 residues. CDR3 nucleotide sequence: TGCAGTGCTAGTTTGATGGGCTACACCTTC. Its translation is CSASLMGYTF.

The J gene is TRBJ2-3, the V gene TRBV2, with D possibly being TRBD1 or TRBD2 (5 bases each). This CDR3 has 15 residues. Germline values: CDR1 SNHLY, CDR2 FYNNEI. Trimming stripped 6 bases from V and 1 base from J, with 14 bases between. Here the CDR3 reads CASRRQRTGTDTQYF. The CDR3 DNA sequence: TGTGCCAGCAGGCGACAGCGGACTGGCACAGATACGCAGTATTTT.

This clonotype was seen ten or more times. The CDR3 loop is CASIWRATGELFF. In DNA form, the CDR3 reads TGTGCCAGCATTTGGAGGGCGACCGGGGAGCTGTTTTTT. The chain combines TRBV13 with TRBJ2-2, with D possibly TRBD2 on 6 matching bases. V gave up 7 bases and J gave up 5 bases, with 11 bases separating them. The CDR3 loop spans 13 amino acids. Germline CDR1 PRHDT, CDR2 FYEKMQ (reference sequence).

CDR3 residues: CSVEEGAEETQYF. The CDR3 DNA follows: TGCAGCGTTGAAGAGGGGGCAGAAGAGACCCAGTACTTC. The V gene is TRBV29-1, the J gene TRBJ2-5; weak D call: TRBD1 (6 bases). Trimming shortened V by 0 bases and J by 3 bases, and 8 bases separated the two germline ends. This CDR3 is built from 13 residues. CDR1 is SQVTM, CDR2 ANQGSEA, per germline.

The chain recombines TRBV6-5 with TRBJ2-6; 7 bases map to TRBD1. The CDR3 totals 20 residues. Looked up from germline, CDR1 is MNHEY and CDR2 is SVGAGI. Trimming removed 1 base from V and 2 bases from J; junction bases left unmatched: 14. The CDR3 loop is CASSYYLRRQGEPGANVLTF. The CDR3 bases are TGTGCCAGCAGTTACTATTTGAGGAGACAGGGAGAACCTGGGGCCAACGTCCTGACTTTC.

This clonotype showed up just a few times. V and J are TRBV6-1 and TRBJ2-6; no firm D call. V gave up 6 bases and J gave up 4 bases, with 10 bases separating them. The CDR3 contains 14 residues. Germline V gene sequence: CDR1 MNHNS, CDR2 SASEGT. The CDR3 nucleotides read TGTGCCAGCAGGCCTACTCTGGGGGCCAACGTCCTGACTTTC. Translation: CASRPTLGANVLTF.

The chain joins TRBV20-1 to TRBJ2-1; the match to TRBD2 covers 8 bases. Germline V gene data show CDR1 as DFQATT and CDR2 as SNEGSKA (reference sequence). The CDR3 spans 14 residues. V shed 4 bases, J shed 5 bases, and the junction held 7 bases outside the gene matches. The CDR3 DNA is TGCAGTGCTACTTCCGGGACTAGGAACAATGAGCAGTTCTTC. Its translation is CSATSGTRNNEQFF.

The chain employs TRBV7-9 and TRBJ2-7, with TRBD2 matching over 9 bases. V shed 1 base, J shed 7 bases, and the junction held 14 bases outside the gene matches. This CDR3 region has 17 residues. The germline V gene encodes CDR1 SEHNR and CDR2 FQNEAQ (reference sequence). The CDR3 DNA reads as TGTGCCAGCAGCTTAGGAATTGTCGGCGGGAGGGCGGAAGAGCAGTACTTC. The encoded protein is CASSLGIVGGRAEEQYF. The entire variable domain, with the rest obtained from reference TRBV7-9 and TRBJ2-7, is as follows: DTGVSQNPRHKITKRGQNVTFRCDPISEHNRLYWYRQTLGQGPEFLTYFQNEAQLEKSRLLSDRFSAERPKGSFSTLEIQRTEQGDSAMYLCASSLGIVGGRAEEQYFGPGTRLTVT.

Regarding this clonotype: This may be a read error: a much more frequent sequence differs by one nucleotide. The V call is TRBV7-9, the J call TRBJ1-1; no definite D call. Germline V lookup: CDR1 SEHNR, CDR2 FQNEAQ (reference sequence). The V end lost 2 bases, the J end lost 2 bases, and 9 bases lay between the germline ends. This CDR3 is 14 amino acids long. The CDR3, as DNA: TGTGCCAGCAGCTTACCCAGCGTCAACACTGAAGCTTTCTTT. Its protein product is CASSLPSVNTEAFF.

This clonotype appeared a few times. The chain is built from TRBV20-1 and TRBJ2-7, with a tentative D call TRBD1 (6 bases). From germline, CDR1 is DFQATT and CDR2 SNEGSKA (reference sequence). V was trimmed by 4 bases and J by 6 bases, leaving 13 bases between them. This CDR3 is 12 amino acids long. CDR3 residues: CSATTQGTEQYF. DNA of the CDR3: TGCAGTGCTACAACACAGGGAACCGAGCAGTACTTC.

J is TRBJ2-7 and V is TRBV7-9; possibly TRBD1 for D (6 bases). Germline CDR1 and CDR2: SEHNR and FQNEAQ (reference sequence). The CDR3 runs to 15 residues. With 6 bases removed from V and 4 bases from J, the gap between germline ends came to 19 bases. The CDR3 reads CASSSQGSRWYEQYF. CDR3 DNA sequence: TGTGCCAGCAGTTCGCAGGGGTCGAGGTGGTACGAGCAGTACTTC.

This clonotype was observed a single time. Sequence at one end of the junction differs from germline and may be a read error. The rearrangement joins TRBV20-1 to TRBJ2-1, with 8 bases fitting TRBD2. The CDR3 sequence is 13 residues long. CDR1 is DFQATT, CDR2 SNEGSKA, per germline (reference sequence). In DNA form, the CDR3 reads TGCAGTGCTACTGGGACTAGGAGGAATGAGCAGGTCTTC. It yields the protein CSATGTRRNEQVF.

The genes are TRBV20-1 and TRBJ2-2; 12 bases agree with TRBD2. J lost 7 bases, V lost 5 bases, and 11 bases had no gene match. Looked up from germline, CDR1 is DFQATT and CDR2 is SNEGSKA (reference sequence). The CDR3 is made up of 16 amino acids. The CDR3 nucleotides read TGCAGTGCTGCAAACCCTAGCGGGAGGGAAGGCGGGGAGCTGTTTTTT. Its translation is CSAANPSGREGGELFF.

The genes are TRBV5-6 and TRBJ2-3; the match to TRBD1 covers 8 bases. Germline V lookup: CDR1 SGHDT, CDR2 YYEEEE. This CDR3 has 14 amino acids. J was trimmed by 11 bases and V by 6 bases; bases with no gene match: 14. The CDR3 sequence: CASTLGPDREQQYF. The CDR3 DNA is TGTGCCAGCACCCTGGGGCCGGACAGGGAACAGCAGTATTTT.

This chain joins TRBV4-3 and TRBJ2-1; tentatively, D is TRBD2 (6 bases). The CDR3 spans 16 residues. From germline, CDR1 is LGHNA and CDR2 YSLEER. V was trimmed by 1 base and J by 5 bases, leaving 15 bases between them. The DNA of the CDR3 is TGCGCCAGCAGCCAAGGACTCGCTAGCGCCGACAATGAGCAGTTCTTC. Its protein is CASSQGLASADNEQFF.

This clonotype has just a few counts. V is TRBV6-1 and J is TRBJ1-1; no clear D gene. Between the trimmed V and J ends, which lost 5 bases and 7 bases, there was a span of 8 bases. Germline assignment: CDR1 MNHNS and CDR2 SASEGT. The length of the CDR3 is 11 residues. The CDR3 DNA reads as TGTGCCAGCAGTACCACAAGTGAAGCTTTCTTT. This codes for CASSTTSEAFF.

This clonotype has ten or more counts. V and J are TRBV5-1 and TRBJ2-7; 7 nucleotides match TRBD2. CDR3 length: 15 amino acids. With 0 bases clipped from V and 5 bases from J, the junction kept 8 bases outside the gene matches. The V gene's germline CDR1 is SGHRS and CDR2 YFSETQ. CDR3 sequence: CASSLDGRELDEQYF. CDR3 coding DNA: TGCGCCAGCAGCTTGGACGGGCGGGAGCTCGACGAGCAGTACTTC. The full variable domain, with the rest looked up from reference TRBV5-1 and TRBJ2-7, is KAGVTQTPRYLIKTRGQQVTLSCSPISGHRSVSWYQQTPGQGLQFLFEYFSETQRNKGNFPGRFSGRQFSNSRSEMNVSTLELGDSALYLCASSLDGRELDEQYFGPGTRLTVT.

The gene calls are TRBV11-2 and TRBJ2-7; D uncertain. The CDR3 totals 11 residues. Trimming removed 10 bases at V and 5 bases at J, with 12 bases between. Germline V gives CDR1 SGHAT, CDR2 FQNNGV. The CDR3 DNA reads as TGTGCCATATCATCGATCCACGAGCAGTACTTC. It specifies CAISSIHEQYF.